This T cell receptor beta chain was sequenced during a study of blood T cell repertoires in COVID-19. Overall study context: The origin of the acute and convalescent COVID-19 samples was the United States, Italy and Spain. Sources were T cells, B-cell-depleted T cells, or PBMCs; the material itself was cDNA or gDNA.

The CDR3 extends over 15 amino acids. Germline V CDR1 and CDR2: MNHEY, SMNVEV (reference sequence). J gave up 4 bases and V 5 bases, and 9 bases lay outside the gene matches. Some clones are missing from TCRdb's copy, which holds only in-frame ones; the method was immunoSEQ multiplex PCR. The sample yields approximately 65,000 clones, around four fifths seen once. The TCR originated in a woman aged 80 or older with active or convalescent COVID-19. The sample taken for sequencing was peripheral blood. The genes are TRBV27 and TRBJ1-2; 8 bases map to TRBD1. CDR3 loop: CASSLHRGDIYGYTF. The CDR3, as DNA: TGTGCCAGCAGTCTGCACAGGGGGGATATCTATGGCTACACCTTC.